A single sample is the source of the 30 T cell receptor beta chains below, sequenced in a study of patients and donors after allogeneic stem cell transplantation. In TCRdb, the RT-PCR reads were re-called with MiXCR into one record per CDR3 protein. The sample carries hundreds of thousands of distinct CDR3 sequences, 16% recorded once. Source material: blood, either unsorted or a sorted T cell fraction (not recorded which). Every receptor here comes from a human donor who was either an allogeneic HSCT recipient or a stem cell or donor lymphocyte infusion donor (not recorded which). It is not recorded whose cells these are; they may come from a transplant donor.

The CDR3 protein is CASSSTLGEFSYGYTF. CDR3 coding DNA: TGCGCCAGCAGCTCCACCCTAGGGGAATTCAGCTATGGCTACACCTTC. The chain employs TRBV5-1 and TRBJ1-2; tentatively, D is TRBD1 (5 bases). CDR1 is SGHRS, CDR2 YFSETQ, per germline. Trimming stripped 3 bases from V and 4 bases from J, with 19 bases between. There are 16 residues in the CDR3.

The chain combines TRBV5-6 with TRBJ2-7, with D uncertain. The CDR3 runs 14 residues. V was cut by 1 base and J by 2 bases, with 10 bases left in between. Germline V CDR1 and CDR2: SGHDT, YYEEEE. The CDR3 here is CASSLFGRPYEQYF. CDR3 nucleotide sequence: TGTGCCAGCAGCTTGTTCGGCAGGCCCTACGAGCAGTACTTC.

This clonotype was recorded a few times. This sequence joins TRBV21-1 and TRBJ2-7; TRBD1, the table's D call, lacks a check against the DNA. TRBV21-1 is a pseudogene. The CDR3 is 14 residues long. The CDR3, as DNA: TGTGCCAGCATGCCCCCCAGGCAGGCAAGCGAGCAGTACTTC. Its translation is CASMPPRQASEQYF.

A few counts support this clonotype. The gene calls are TRBV24-1 and TRBJ1-6; D remains ambiguous. This CDR3 contains 12 residues. Germline CDR1 and CDR2: KGHDR and SFDVKD. Trimming removed 4 bases at V and 7 bases at J, with 4 bases between. CDR3 nucleotides: TGTGCCACCAGTGACGGGAATTCACCCCTCCACTTT. Translating it yields CATSDGNSPLHF.

This chain joins TRBV7-2 and TRBJ2-3; tentative D call: TRBD2 (5 bases). Trimming took off 1 base at V and 0 bases at J, with 11 bases between the two ends. Germline loops: CDR1 SGHTA, CDR2 FQGNSA. The CDR3 has 16 amino acids. CDR3 amino acids: CASSLGLAPSTDTQYF. DNA of the CDR3: TGTGCCAGCAGCTTAGGGCTAGCCCCTAGCACAGATACGCAGTATTTT.

The chain links TRBV5-8 to TRBJ2-1; the D gene is possibly TRBD1 (7 bases). The CDR3 spans 16 residues. Looked up from germline, CDR1 is SGHTS and CDR2 is YDEGEE. The V and J ends lost 3 bases and 1 base respectively, with 14 bases between them. CDR3 region: CASSSISGGSYNEQFF. The CDR3, as DNA: TGTGCCAGCAGCTCAATTTCAGGGGGGTCCTACAATGAGCAGTTCTTC.

This clonotype was observed a few times. CDR3 region: CASSRPSTPDTQYF. CDR3 DNA: TGCGCCAGCAGCCGCCCCTCTACGCCAGATACGCAGTATTTT. The chain links TRBV5-1 to TRBJ2-3; D is unclear. The V gene's germline CDR1 is SGHRS and CDR2 YFSETQ. CDR3 length: 14 amino acids. Trimming took 4 bases from V and 4 from J, leaving 13 bases between them.

The chain uses TRBV18 and TRBJ1-1, with D possibly TRBD1 on 5 matching bases. V was clipped by 5 bases and J by 6 bases, with 13 bases between them. The CDR3 spans 13 residues. Germline CDR1 reads KGHSH; CDR2 reads LQKENI. For the CDR3, the DNA is TGTGCCAGCTCATCAACAGGAAATTCTGAAGCTTTCTTT. Translation: CASSSTGNSEAFF.

V gene TRBV20-1 combines with J gene TRBJ1-1; 7 bases align to TRBD1. The germline V gene encodes CDR1 DFQATT and CDR2 SNEGSKA (reference sequence). V dropped 0 bases and J dropped 2; count of bases not matched to a gene: 3. The CDR3 is made up of 14 amino acids. The CDR3 DNA follows: TGCAGTGCTAGAGATAACAGGGGTAACACTGAAGCTTTCTTT. Protein product: CSARDNRGNTEAFF.

V and J are TRBV24-1 and TRBJ1-1, with D possibly matching TRBD1 (5 bases). The CDR3 consists of 12 residues. Germline CDR1 KGHDR, CDR2 SFDVKD. V lost 5 bases and J 4 bases, leaving 7 bases between the germline ends. The CDR3 region has the DNA TGTGCCACCAGTGCCGGGACCACTGAAGCTTTCTTT. This translates into CATSAGTTEAFF.

The chain is built from TRBV4-2 and TRBJ2-2; D perhaps matches TRBD1 (5 bases). The V end was cut by 3 bases, the J end by 2 bases, with 13 bases between. This CDR3 comprises 16 residues. Germline CDR1 is LGHNA and CDR2 is YNFKEQ. The DNA of the CDR3 is TGTGCCAGCAGCCAGGCGGACACTCCCAACACCGGGGAGCTGTTTTTT. Protein product: CASSQADTPNTGELFF.

The chain employs TRBV5-1 and TRBJ2-5; D remains unclear. Trimming cost V 5 bases and J 1 base, with 18 bases left between them. CDR3 size: 16 residues. Per the germline V gene, CDR1 is SGHRS and CDR2 is YFSETQ. CDR3 in amino acids: CASSPGPPPVQETQYF. The DNA for the CDR3 is TGCGCCAGCAGTCCGGGTCCCCCCCCCGTCCAAGAGACCCAGTACTTC.

As DNA, the CDR3 is TGCAGTGCTAGAACGGGGGGCGTCTACTATGGCTACACCTTC. This translates into CSARTGGVYYGYTF. V is TRBV20-1 and J is TRBJ1-2; TRBD1 might be the D (6 bases). This CDR3 is built from 14 residues. With 2 bases removed from V and 3 bases from J, the gap between germline ends came to 13 bases. Germline V gives CDR1 DFQATT, CDR2 SNEGSKA (reference sequence).

Only a few counts were recorded for this clonotype. The rearrangement links TRBV4-1 to TRBJ1-3; 7 nucleotides align to TRBD1. V trimming: 6 bases; J trimming: 0 bases; junction bases outside the gene matches: 11. Germline V gives CDR1 MGHRA, CDR2 YSYEKL. The CDR3 contains 17 residues. CDR3: CASRNLSGTASGNTIYF. The CDR3, as DNA: TGCGCCAGCAGGAACCTTTCCGGGACAGCCTCTGGAAACACCATATATTTT.

The V and J genes are TRBV2 and TRBJ2-3; 9 nucleotides line up with TRBD1. After removal of 7 bases from V and 3 bases from J, the junction contained 11 bases not matched to a gene. The CDR3 has 16 amino acids. CDR1 and CDR2 from the germline V gene are SNHLY and FYNNEI. The CDR3 DNA sequence: TGTGCCAGCACGCCCCCCGGACAGGGGCGGACAGATACGCAGTATTTT. This codes for CASTPPGQGRTDTQYF.

In this sample, this clonotype turned up a few times. The genes are TRBV29-1 and TRBJ1-3; D possibly corresponds to TRBD1 (5 bases). Germline loops: CDR1 SQVTM, CDR2 ANQGSEA. This CDR3 is 14 amino acids long. V gave up 6 bases and J gave up 1 base, with 13 bases separating them. The CDR3 DNA reads as TGCAGCGTCGGTCTGGGGGAATCTGGAAACACCATATATTTT. This encodes CSVGLGESGNTIYF. Full variable domain (outside the CDR3, taken from reference TRBV29-1 and TRBJ1-3): SAVISQKPSRDICQRGTSLTIQCQVDSQVTMMFWYRQQPGQSLTLIATANQGSEATYESGFVIDKFPISRPNLTFSTLTVSNMSPEDSSIYLCSVGLGESGNTIYFGEGSWLTVV.

This sequence joins TRBV11-2 and TRBJ2-1, with D possibly TRBD1 on 6 matching bases. Germline CDR1 reads SGHAT; CDR2 reads FQNNGV. The CDR3 covers 14 residues. Trimming took 5 bases from V and 3 from J, leaving 11 bases between them. The CDR3 protein is CASSQGQIYNEQFF. DNA for the CDR3: TGTGCCAGCAGCCAAGGACAGATCTACAATGAGCAGTTCTTC.

In its sample, this clonotype was seen a few times. This chain links TRBV30 with TRBJ1-2; D is uncertain. The germline gives CDR1 GTSNPN, CDR2 SVGIG (reference sequence). This CDR3 region has 15 residues. V lost 0 bases to trimming and J lost 6 bases, with 17 bases between them. CDR3 coding DNA: TGTGCCTGGAGTGTCGGCCCCGGACGGATGCATGGCTACACCTTC. Translation: CAWSVGPGRMHGYTF.

This clonotype was seen only a few times. V is TRBV20-1 and J is TRBJ1-1; TRBD1 might be the D (5 bases). This CDR3 spans 14 amino acids. Trimming shortened V by 2 bases and J by 3 bases, and 13 bases separated the two germline ends. Germline CDR1 reads DFQATT; CDR2 reads SNEGSKA (reference sequence). CDR3 DNA: TGCAGTGCTAGACGACCCCTAGGGGACACTGAAGCTTTCTTT. Translating it yields CSARRPLGDTEAFF.

V and J are TRBV24-1 and TRBJ2-2; D might be TRBD1 or TRBD2, each matching 5 bases. Germline-derived CDR1 and CDR2 are KGHDR and SFDVKD. V lost 0 bases, J lost 4 bases, and 5 bases lay in between. The length of the CDR3 is 14 residues. The CDR3 here is CATSDLGGTGELFF. The CDR3 region has the DNA TGTGCCACCAGTGATTTGGGGGGCACCGGGGAGCTGTTTTTT.

The table lists this clonotype with a few counts. The V call is TRBV3-1, the J call TRBJ2-7; the match to TRBD1 covers 9 bases. V was clipped by 5 bases and J by 6 bases; unmatched bases: 5. CDR1 LGHDT and CDR2 YNNKEL come from the germline V gene (reference sequence). This CDR3 region has 13 residues. In nucleotides, the CDR3 is TGTGCCAGCAGCTTAACAGGGGGCAGCGAGCAGTACTTC. Protein: CASSLTGGSEQYF.

This clonotype was detected a few times. V is TRBV2 and J is TRBJ2-5; 7 bases line up with TRBD1. This CDR3 is 15 amino acids long. Per germline, CDR1 SNHLY and CDR2 FYNNEI. Trimming removed 5 bases from V and 5 bases from J; junction bases left unmatched: 11. CDR3 sequence (DNA): TGTGCCAGCAGTCGAAGAACGGACAGGTCTGAGACCCAGTACTTC. Encoded protein: CASSRRTDRSETQYF.

The chain links TRBV7-2 to TRBJ2-2; tentatively, D is TRBD2 (7 bases). The CDR3 has 15 residues. V was clipped by 5 bases and J by 5 bases, with 15 bases between them. Per germline, CDR1 SGHTA and CDR2 FQGNSA. The CDR3 nucleotides read TGTGCCAGCAGCCCCTGGGGGGGCGGGACCGGGGAGCTGTTTTTT. It codes for CASSPWGGGTGELFF.

This sequence joins TRBV25-1 and TRBJ2-1, with 9 bases matching TRBD2. V dropped 0 bases and J dropped 3; count of bases not matched to a gene: 9. The CDR3 is 18 residues long. The germline gives CDR1 MGHDK, CDR2 SYGVNS. The CDR3 sequence: CASSEYVLAGDHYNEQFF. CDR3 DNA: TGTGCCAGCAGTGAATATGTCTTAGCGGGGGACCACTACAATGAGCAGTTCTTC. Full variable domain (outside the CDR3, taken from reference TRBV25-1 and TRBJ2-1): EADIYQTPRYLVIGTGKKITLECSQTMGHDKMYWYQQDPGMELHLIHYSYGVNSTEKGDLSSESTVSRIRTEHFPLTLESARPSHTSQYLCASSEYVLAGDHYNEQFFGPGTRLTVL.

V usage is TRBV7-9 and J usage is TRBJ1-1; D gene unclear. CDR3 length: 16 amino acids. Trimming took 4 bases from V and 1 from J, leaving 16 bases between them. Per germline, CDR1 SEHNR and CDR2 FQNEAQ (reference sequence). The CDR3 DNA is TGTGCCAGCAGCTATAAAAGGTCAGTTGCGAACACTGAAGCTTTCTTT. Translation: CASSYKRSVANTEAFF.

This clonotype occurred a few times. The gene calls are TRBV24-1 and TRBJ2-3; maybe TRBD2 (5 bases). There are 16 residues in the CDR3. Trimming left V 0 bases short and J 7 bases short, with 16 bases between. CDR1 and CDR2 from the germline V gene are KGHDR and SFDVKD. CDR3 residues: CATSDLIGLLTNTQYF. DNA for the CDR3: TGTGCCACCAGTGATTTGATCGGTCTTCTGACTAATACGCAGTATTTT.

This clonotype was counted a few times. The gene calls are TRBV2 and TRBJ2-3, with no clear D. Germline-derived CDR1 and CDR2 are SNHLY and FYNNEI. The CDR3 is made up of 12 amino acids. The germline V and J ends were trimmed by 5 bases and 6 bases, with 9 bases remaining between them. CDR3 sequence (DNA): TGTGCCAGCAGTCGTGTTAGCGATACGCAGTATTTT. It encodes CASSRVSDTQYF.

This clonotype was detected a few times. The genes are TRBV4-1 and TRBJ2-1; 14 bases align to TRBD2. The V segment lost 0 bases and the J segment 8 bases; nucleotides outside the gene matches: 6. The CDR3 sequence is 17 residues long. CDR1 MGHRA and CDR2 YSYEKL come from the germline V gene. The CDR3 is CASSQDQTSGRVYEQFF. CDR3 sequence (DNA): TGCGCCAGCAGCCAAGATCAGACTAGCGGGAGGGTCTATGAGCAGTTCTTC.

The gene calls are TRBV27 and TRBJ2-2; D ambiguous. This CDR3 has 13 residues. Germline V gene sequence: CDR1 MNHEY, CDR2 SMNVEV (reference sequence). V was trimmed by 7 bases and J by 6 bases, leaving 12 bases between them. CDR3: CASTPLAPGELFF. As DNA, the CDR3 is TGTGCCAGCACTCCTCTTGCACCCGGGGAGCTGTTTTTT.

The chain carries TRBV25-1 and TRBJ2-7; D gene unclear. Germline V gene lookup returns CDR1 MGHDK and CDR2 SYGVNS. The CDR3 has 13 residues. V was pared by 11 bases and J by 2 bases, with 16 bases between. CDR3 sequence: CAVSGEPPYEQYF. In DNA, the CDR3 is TGTGCCGTAAGTGGGGAACCCCCCTACGAGCAGTACTTC.